The T cell receptor beta chain described here comes from a study of cytotoxic CD8 clonotypes in ibrutinib-treated CLL. About the study: The samples contained a few hundred thousand productive templates on average. They also contained an average of 94,082 productive rearrangements. Study conclusions and caveats: Sample timing was unmatched between remission and later-progressing patients; lymph nodes unstudied. Relative to age-matched healthy donors, clonality at baseline was higher, and it tracked circulating CD8+ T-cell counts.

Sequencing sought depths of 1 in 200,000 to 1 in 1 million T cells. Profiling relied on immunoSEQ multiplex PCR, and the TCRdb table lists in-frame clones only, not all of them. The sample consists of fewer than 400,000 clones, around 66% of them appearing once. In the case of this clone: Antigen: not known.

The TCR comes from a human donor with chronic lymphocytic leukemia. The sequencing used PBMCs, collected after 36 months of ibrutinib treatment.

DNA for the CDR3: TGTGCCAGCAGCTCTAGCGGGGGAGTCACAGATACGCAGTATTTT. Translated: CASSSSGGVTDTQYF. The V gene is TRBV7-3, the J gene TRBJ2-3; 10 positions match TRBD2. V gave up 4 bases and J gave up 2 bases; unmatched junction bases: 3. Germline CDR1 reads SGHTA; CDR2 reads FQGTGA. This CDR3 has 15 amino acids.